A single sample gave rise to the 15 T cell receptor beta chains below, sequenced in a study of response to subunit inactivated influenza vaccine. MiXCR, applied by TCRdb to the RT-PCR reads, yields one record per CDR3 protein. This sample has fewer than 650,000 distinct CDR3 sequences; 13% occur once, and the top ten carry over 10%. Sequenced here: PBMCs from blood, sampled 45 days after vaccination. These receptors all stem from a man aged 50 or older who received an inactivated influenza vaccine.

At least ten counts were recorded for this clonotype. This chain connects TRBV6-5 to TRBJ2-5; 8 bases are a match to TRBD1. This CDR3 comprises 16 residues. The germline V gene encodes CDR1 MNHEY and CDR2 SVGAGI. Trimming at V came to 0 bases and at J to 1 base, leaving 4 bases not matched to a gene. CDR3 DNA: TGTGCCAGCAGTTACTCGACAGGGGCCCCCCAAGAGACCCAGTACTTC. Encoded protein: CASSYSTGAPQETQYF.

The rearrangement uses TRBV12-3 or TRBV12-4 and TRBJ1-1; D is possibly TRBD1 (5 bases). CDR3 length: 14 amino acids. The V end lost 3 bases, the J end lost 1 base, and 9 bases lay between the germline ends. This chain's CDR3 is CASSFNGANTEAFF. The CDR3 coding sequence is TGTGCCAGCAGTTTTAATGGGGCGAACACTGAAGCTTTCTTT.

The rearrangement joins TRBV6-5 to TRBJ1-2; D is possibly TRBD1 (5 bases). V lost 2 bases to trimming and J lost 4 bases, with 11 bases between them. Germline V gives CDR1 MNHEY, CDR2 SVGAGI. The CDR3 runs to 14 residues. CDR3: CASSYEAGSYGYTF. In nucleotides, the CDR3 is TGTGCCAGCAGTTACGAAGCAGGGAGCTATGGCTACACCTTC.

V usage is TRBV13 and J usage is TRBJ2-5; D may correspond to TRBD1 or TRBD2 (5 bases each). CDR3 length: 17 residues. V lost 4 bases, J lost 3 bases, and 21 bases lay in between. Germline V gene data show CDR1 as PRHDT and CDR2 as FYEKMQ (reference sequence). Written as DNA, the CDR3 is TGTGCCAGCAGCTACGATTCCGACCGGGGCGTCAAAGAGACCCAGTACTTC. Translation: CASSYDSDRGVKETQYF.

V gene TRBV6-1 combines with J gene TRBJ2-5; a weak D match, TRBD2 (6 bases). The CDR3 sequence is 15 residues long. CDR1 is MNHNS, CDR2 SASEGT, per germline. V gave up 8 bases and J gave up 5 bases, with 21 bases separating them. CDR3: CASSLSGGGRETQYF. The CDR3 DNA reads as TGTGCCAGCTCTCTAAGCGGAGGAGGGCGGGAGACCCAGTACTTC.

This clonotype was counted between two and nine times. This chain uses TRBV10-3 with TRBJ2-1, with TRBD1 identical over 9 bases. J gave up 3 bases and V 3 bases, and 6 bases lay outside the gene matches. CDR1 and CDR2 (germline): ENHRY, SYGVKD. The CDR3 length is 16 residues. CDR3 sequence: CAISDSGTGFYNEQFF. The CDR3 DNA sequence: TGTGCCATCAGTGACTCGGGGACAGGGTTCTACAATGAGCAGTTCTTC.

There are a few counts of this clonotype. The chain recombines TRBV10-3 with TRBJ2-1; D not resolved. The CDR3 consists of 14 residues. Germline CDR1 ENHRY, CDR2 SYGVKD. The V gene lost 6 bases and the J gene lost 6 bases, with 15 bases spanning the gap. CDR3 nucleotides: TGTGCCATCAGGGCTTTGGACCCCGGCAATGAGCAGTTCTTC. Its translation is CAIRALDPGNEQFF.

The V call is TRBV24-1, the J call TRBJ2-3; 11 nucleotides agree with TRBD2. The CDR3 consists of 15 residues. Trimming cost V 9 bases and J 7 bases; bases outside gene matches: 11. CDR1 is KGHDR, CDR2 SFDVKD, per germline. CDR3 DNA sequence: TGTGCCACCGCTGGGTTAGCGGGGGGGCCATATACGCAGTATTTT. It encodes CATAGLAGGPYTQYF.

The table lists this clonotype with a few counts. V gene TRBV11-1 combines with J gene TRBJ2-7; 8 positions agree with TRBD2. The CDR3 is 19 residues long. Germline lookup yields CDR1 SGHAT and CDR2 FQDESV (reference sequence). With 5 bases clipped from V and 1 base from J, the junction kept 19 bases outside the gene matches. The CDR3 bases are TGTGCCAGCAGCGCGACTGGCGGGGGGATCTCCTGGACGTCCTACGAGCAGTACTTC. This sequence encodes CASSATGGGISWTSYEQYF. Full variable domain (rest looked up from reference TRBV11-1 and TRBJ2-7): EAEVAQSPRYKITEKSQAVAFWCDPISGHATLYWYRQILGQGPELLVQFQDESVVDDSQLPKDRFSAERLKGVDSTLKIQPAELGDSAMYLCASSATGGGISWTSYEQYFGPGTRLTVT.

This clonotype was seen only a few times. The chain uses TRBV11-2 and TRBJ2-7; tentative D call: TRBD1 (6 bases). Germline-derived CDR1 and CDR2 are SGHAT and FQNNGV. This CDR3 is 12 amino acids long. Trimming left V 3 bases short and J 6 bases short, with 9 bases between. The DNA for the CDR3 is TGTGCCAGCAGCTTCGACAGGATCGAGCAGTACTTC. Translation: CASSFDRIEQYF.

The table lists this clonotype with a few counts. The J gene is TRBJ1-1, the V gene TRBV12-3 or TRBV12-4; D not certain. V was shortened by 2 bases and J by 0 bases, with 10 bases between the two germline ends. The CDR3 has 15 amino acids. The DNA of the CDR3 is TGTGCCAGCAGTTTATATAGCAGTCTGAACACTGAAGCTTTCTTT. Protein product: CASSLYSSLNTEAFF.

As concerns this clonotype: A much larger clonotype is one base distant, so this may be a read error. This chain uses TRBV12-3 or TRBV12-4 with TRBJ2-7; TRBD2 agrees at 9 bases. This CDR3 spans 14 amino acids. The CDR3 nucleotides are TGTGCCAGCTGTTTAGCGGGGGTGGAGTACGAGCAGTACTTC. This gives the protein CASCLAGVEYEQYF.

This clonotype was picked up a small number of times. The chain has TRBV19 and TRBJ1-1, with unresolved D. V was pared by 6 bases and J by 1 base, with 15 bases between. The germline gives CDR1 LNHDA, CDR2 SQIVND (reference sequence). CDR3 length: 15 residues. The CDR3 DNA sequence: TGTGCCAGTAGCCCAACGGGAATCCGGAACACTGAAGCTTTCTTT. Translation gives CASSPTGIRNTEAFF.

This chain connects TRBV5-1 to TRBJ1-4, with TRBD1 matching over 8 bases. The germline gives CDR1 SGHRS, CDR2 YFSETQ. V lost 3 bases, J lost 3 bases, and 13 bases stayed unmatched. This CDR3 is built from 18 residues. CDR3 in DNA: TGCGCCAGCAGCTCGGGTGCCTTCCGACAGGGGTCTAATGAAAAACTGTTTTTT. Translating gives CASSSGAFRQGSNEKLFF.

This chain uses TRBV11-2 with TRBJ2-1; 11 nucleotides agree with TRBD2. In germline, CDR1 is SGHAT, CDR2 FQNNGV. This CDR3 has 14 amino acids. Trimming removed 5 bases from V and 7 bases from J; junction bases left unmatched: 4. The CDR3 DNA is TGTGCCAGCAGCGTTAGCGGGAGGGCGAATGAGCAGTTCTTC. This gives the protein CASSVSGRANEQFF.